This TCR beta chain was recovered during a study of blood T cells in healthy people across ages. For the study at large: When template switching was applied, about one barcoded beta molecule was captured per two T cells. Study-level points and caveats: The authors considered diversity estimates from one million T cells to be underestimates. Age showed a roughly linear inverse relationship with TCR beta diversity per million T cells.

This clonotype was seen at least ten times. The antigen remains unidentified. The second PCR ran about 6 to 12 cycles with a sample-barcoded 5' primer and J-beta primers. TCRdb re-derived calls from the 5' RACE reads in MiXCR, one entry per CDR3 protein. The data hold some 700,000 distinct CDR3 sequences, with around 40% observed a single time. Total RNA amounts of at least 5.5 micrograms were extracted per sample. V lost 0 bases to trimming and J lost 5 bases, with 7 bases between them. Per germline, CDR1 LGHDT and CDR2 YNNKEL (reference sequence). This CDR3 comprises 13 residues. The sample was blood. The chain couples TRBV3-1 to TRBJ2-5, with D perhaps TRBD2 (5 bases). The sequence came from a woman aged 60-70 years in good health. The CDR3 DNA reads as TGTGCCAGCAGCCAAGAACTAGGCGAGACCCAGTACTTC. Its protein is CASSQELGETQYF.